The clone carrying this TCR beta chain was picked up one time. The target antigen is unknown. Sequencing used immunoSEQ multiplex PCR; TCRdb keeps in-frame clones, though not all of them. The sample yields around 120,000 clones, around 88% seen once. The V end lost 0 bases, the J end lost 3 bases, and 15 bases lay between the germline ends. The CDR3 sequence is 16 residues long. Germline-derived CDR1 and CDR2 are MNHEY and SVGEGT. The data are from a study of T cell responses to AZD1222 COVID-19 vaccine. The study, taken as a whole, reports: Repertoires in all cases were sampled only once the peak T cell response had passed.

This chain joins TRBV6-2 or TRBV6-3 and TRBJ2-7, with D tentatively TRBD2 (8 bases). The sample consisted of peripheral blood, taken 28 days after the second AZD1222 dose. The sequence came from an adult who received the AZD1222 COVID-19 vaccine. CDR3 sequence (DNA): TGTGCCAGCAGTTACTCAAGGGGGCTAGCGGGCTACGAGCAGTACTTC. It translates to CASSYSRGLAGYEQYF.